Following are 16 T cell receptor beta chains from one sample sequenced in a study of blood T cell repertoires in COVID-19 (dated by TCRdb to about 2020). The library came from the immunoSEQ multiplex PCR assay. TCRdb obtained this table from immuneACCESS and retained in-frame rearrangements with V and J assigned. These tables miss some clones; where compared with another copy, unresolved V genes account for less than half of the shortfall, and the remainder is unexplained. The sample table holds about 95,000 clones, of which approximately 88% were seen once. Jointly, the top ten make up about 4.9% of the sample. The sequencing input was peripheral blood. Every receptor here comes from a man aged 60 to 75 with COVID-19, enrolled during active disease.

The rearrangement links TRBV11-3 to TRBJ2-7; 8 nucleotides align to TRBD1. Germline loops: CDR1 SGHNT, CDR2 YENEEA. V was pared by 2 bases and J by 3 bases, with 3 bases of the junction left unmatched. The CDR3 sequence is 14 residues long. CDR3: CASSLQGASYEQYF. Written as DNA, the CDR3 is TGTGCCAGCAGCTTACAGGGGGCGAGCTACGAGCAGTACTTC. The variable domain in full, completed from reference TRBV11-3 and TRBJ2-7, reads EAGVVQSPRYKIIEKKQPVAFWCNPISGHNTLYWYLQNLGQGPELLIRYENEEAVDDSQLPKDRFSAERLKGVDSTLKIQPAELGDSAVYLCASSLQGASYEQYFGPGTRLTVT.

The chain has TRBV11-3 and TRBJ2-1, with 8 bases lining up with TRBD2. Germline V lookup: CDR1 SGHNT, CDR2 YENEEA. The CDR3 runs to 15 residues. The J segment lost 1 base and the V segment lost 5 bases, leaving 4 bases of the junction unmatched. The CDR3 loop reads CASSGIAGSYNEQFF. The DNA for the CDR3 is TGTGCCAGCAGCGGTATAGCGGGATCCTACAATGAGCAGTTCTTC.

The V and J genes are TRBV9 and TRBJ2-5; D perhaps matches TRBD1 (6 bases). From germline, CDR1 is SGDLS and CDR2 YYNGEE. This CDR3 comprises 14 residues. The V and J ends lost 0 bases and 4 bases respectively, with 10 bases between them. CDR3 in DNA: TGTGCCAGCAGCGTAGAAGGACAGACAGAGACCCAGTACTTC. It codes for CASSVEGQTETQYF.

This rearrangement joins TRBV6-6 to TRBJ1-4, with D perhaps TRBD1 (5 bases). CDR1 and CDR2 (germline): MNHNY, SVGAGI (reference sequence). V lost 2 bases to trimming and J lost 3 bases, with 10 bases between them. This CDR3 is built from 15 residues. The CDR3 spells CASSYTGTANEKLFF. The DNA for the CDR3 is TGTGCCAGCAGTTACACAGGTACAGCTAATGAAAAACTGTTTTTT.

The CDR3 sequence is CASSTPGQGRYEAFF. CDR3 DNA sequence: TGTGCCAGTAGCACACCGGGACAGGGGCGGTATGAAGCTTTCTTT. The V gene is TRBV19, the J gene TRBJ1-1; TRBD1 agrees at 10 bases. Germline lookup yields CDR1 LNHDA and CDR2 SQIVND (reference sequence). The CDR3 is 15 amino acids. V was clipped by 6 bases and J by 7 bases; unmatched bases: 11.

This chain joins TRBV29-1 and TRBJ1-1, with a weak D call TRBD1 (5 bases). The CDR3 spans 12 residues. Trimming pared 2 bases from V and 3 bases from J, leaving 7 bases between. Germline assignment: CDR1 SQVTM and CDR2 ANQGSEA. DNA for the CDR3: TGCAGCGTTGAAAGGGGATACACTGAAGCTTTCTTT. Its translation is CSVERGYTEAFF.

In DNA form, the CDR3 reads TGTGCCAGTAGTGACCCAAGGGGGGGAGACTATGGCTACACCTTC. Protein product: CASSDPRGGDYGYTF. The rearrangement uses TRBV19 and TRBJ1-2, with D perhaps matching TRBD1 (6 bases). The CDR3 is made up of 15 amino acids. Germline V gene data show CDR1 as LNHDA and CDR2 as SQIVND (reference sequence). The V end lost 5 bases, the J end lost 3 bases, and 16 bases lay between the germline ends.

The V call is TRBV5-8, the J call TRBJ2-2; D not certain. Germline V gives CDR1 SGHTS, CDR2 YDEGEE. V was shortened by 4 bases and J by 3 bases, with 22 bases between the two germline ends. The CDR3 extends over 18 amino acids. CDR3 loop: CASSLKVGKLRDTGELFF. Here the CDR3 DNA reads TGTGCCAGCAGCCTTAAAGTGGGCAAACTGCGTGACACCGGGGAGCTGTTTTTT.

V is TRBV12-3 or TRBV12-4 and J is TRBJ1-2; the match to TRBD1 covers 7 bases. Trimming took 6 bases from V and 8 from J; bases not matched to a gene: 3. The CDR3 runs to 11 residues. Here the CDR3 reads CASRGTAGYTF. CDR3 DNA sequence: TGTGCCAGCAGGGGGACAGCCGGCTACACCTTC.

V is TRBV6-1 and J is TRBJ2-3; 8 bases are shared with TRBD2. CDR1 and CDR2 (germline): MNHNS, SASEGT. Unmatched junction bases numbered 5, after V lost 1 base and J lost 2 bases. The CDR3 contains 16 residues. CDR3 in DNA: TGTGCCAGCAGTGAAGACCTTAGCGGGAACACAGATACGCAGTATTTT. Translation: CASSEDLSGNTDTQYF.

This clone was found once. The CDR3 DNA is TGTGCCAGCAGGCGGATGGGACAAGGGGATGGCTACACCTTC. Translated, it gives CASRRMGQGDGYTF. The V call is TRBV27, the J call TRBJ1-2, with TRBD1 as a possible D gene (6 bases). The V and J ends lost 6 bases and 6 bases respectively, with 17 bases between them. The germline CDR1 and CDR2 sequences are MNHEY and SMNVEV (reference sequence). The CDR3 is 14 amino acids.

This chain links TRBV5-3 with TRBJ1-6, with D perhaps matching TRBD1 (5 bases). TRBV5-3 has ORF status, its function being uncertain. This CDR3 contains 17 residues. Between the trimmed V and J ends, which lost 0 bases and 7 bases, there was a span of 17 bases. The CDR3 DNA reads as TGTGCCAGAAGCTTGGGTCTAAGGGGCTTCCTAAATTCACCCCTCCACTTT. Its translation is CARSLGLRGFLNSPLHF.

This chain connects TRBV18 to TRBJ1-3; tentative D call: TRBD1 (6 bases). Trimming pared 6 bases from V and 3 bases from J, leaving 15 bases between. This CDR3 contains 15 residues. In germline, CDR1 is KGHSH, CDR2 LQKENI. The CDR3 sequence: CASSTQGRGGNTIYF. CDR3 in DNA: TGTGCCAGCTCTACCCAGGGCAGGGGTGGAAACACCATATATTTT.

The chain combines TRBV6-2 or TRBV6-3 with TRBJ1-2, with D uncertain. Germline V gives CDR1 MNHEY, CDR2 SVGEGT. V lost 2 bases and J 8 bases, leaving 9 bases between the germline ends. The CDR3 runs to 12 residues. The CDR3 region is CASSYDGVGYTF. CDR3 bases: TGTGCCAGCAGTTACGATGGAGTGGGCTACACCTTC.

The gene calls are TRBV6-5 and TRBJ2-7; D perhaps matches TRBD2 (6 bases). Trimming pared 5 bases from V and 6 bases from J, leaving 17 bases between. The germline gives CDR1 MNHEY, CDR2 SVGAGI. The CDR3 covers 14 residues. This chain's CDR3 is CASSTLPLALEQYF. CDR3 DNA sequence: TGTGCCAGCAGTACCCTTCCCCTAGCGCTCGAGCAGTACTTC.

The rearrangement joins TRBV15 to TRBJ1-4; perhaps TRBD1 as D (5 bases). Trimming shortened V by 1 base and J by 0 bases, and 9 bases separated the two germline ends. CDR1 is LNHNV and CDR2 is YYDKDF in the germline V gene (reference sequence). The CDR3 length is 16 residues. The CDR3 nucleotides read TGTGCCACCAGCAGAGCAGACAGTTCAACTAATGAAAAACTGTTTTTT. Amino acid sequence: CATSRADSSTNEKLFF. Full variable domain (remainder filled in from reference TRBV15 and TRBJ1-4): DAMVIQNPRYQVTQFGKPVTLSCSQTLNHNVMYWYQQKSSQAPKLLFHYYDKDFNNEADTPDNFQSRRPNTSFCFLDIRSPGLGDTAMYLCATSRADSSTNEKLFFGSGTQLSVL.